The clone carrying this TCR beta chain was recorded only once. This entry is derived from a study of T cell responses to AZD1222 COVID-19 vaccine. The method was immunoSEQ multiplex PCR; TCRdb's version includes in-frame clones alone and lacks a portion of them. The sample consists of under 110,000 clones, about 86% of them appearing once. J gave up 8 bases and V 4 bases, and 11 bases lay outside the gene matches. Germline V lookup: CDR1 KGHDR, CDR2 SFDVKD. CDR3 size: 15 residues. The sequenced sample was peripheral blood, obtained on day 0 of AZD1222 vaccination. The chain recombines TRBV24-1 with TRBJ1-2; 8 bases map to TRBD1. The sequence derives from an adult in good health. CDR3 nucleotide sequence: TGTGCCACCAGTGAAGGGGGACAGGAGAGGTTCGGCTACACCTTC. Amino acid sequence: CATSEGGQERFGYTF.